A single sample gave rise to the 27 T cell receptor beta chains below, sequenced in a study of graft-versus-host responses after intestinal transplantation. Produced via immunoSEQ multiplex PCR; TCRdb's table is partial and in-frame only. The sample lists tens of thousands of clones; roughly 94% were seen once. This specimen was PBMCs, taken 156 days after intestinal transplant. These receptors originate from a human patient who received an intestinal transplant, so some T cells may come from the graft donor.

V is TRBV11-2 and J is TRBJ2-1; D is ambiguous. Trimming stripped 2 bases from V and 7 bases from J, with 6 bases between. The CDR3 extends over 12 amino acids. CDR1 and CDR2 from the germline V gene are SGHAT and FQNNGV. The CDR3 DNA reads TGTGCCAGCAGCTTATTTTGGAATGAGCAGTTCTTC. This translates into CASSLFWNEQFF.

The chain has TRBV7-2 and TRBJ1-2; D is possibly TRBD1 (6 bases). The length of the CDR3 is 17 residues. Trimming removed 3 bases at V and 4 bases at J, with 21 bases between. Looked up from germline, CDR1 is SGHTA and CDR2 is FQGNSA. The CDR3 coding sequence is TGTGCCAGCAGCTTGGGGGCCGGAGACGGAAAGACCTATGGCTACACCTTC. It is translated as CASSLGAGDGKTYGYTF. Full variable domain (outside the CDR3, taken from reference TRBV7-2 and TRBJ1-2): GAGVSQSPSNKVTEKGKDVELRCDPISGHTALYWYRQSLGQGLEFLIYFQGNSAPDKSGLPSDRFSAERTGGSVSTLTIQRTQQEDSAVYLCASSLGAGDGKTYGYTFGSGTRLTVV.

V and J are TRBV7-8 and TRBJ2-7; 7 bases match TRBD1. The junction had 11 bases not matched to a gene; V was cut back by 6 bases and J by 0 bases. Germline V lookup: CDR1 SGHVS, CDR2 FQNEAQ. The CDR3 extends over 16 amino acids. The CDR3 DNA is TGTGCCAGCAGTTTTCCGGGACAGACAAGCTCCTACGAGCAGTACTTC. As protein: CASSFPGQTSSYEQYF.

The chain couples TRBV7-9 to TRBJ2-1, with D possibly TRBD2 on 6 matching bases. V gave up 1 base and J gave up 8 bases, with 24 bases separating them. This CDR3 is 18 amino acids long. Germline loops: CDR1 SEHNR, CDR2 FQNEAQ (reference sequence). CDR3 sequence: CASSLVGLASLLLDEQFF. The DNA of the CDR3 is TGTGCCAGCAGCTTAGTCGGGCTAGCGTCTTTACTTCTCGATGAGCAGTTCTTC.

This clone was seen only once. The chain links TRBV4-1 to TRBJ2-5; 9 bases line up with TRBD2. V gave up 1 base and J gave up 3 bases; unmatched junction bases: 6. Germline loops: CDR1 MGHRA, CDR2 YSYEKL. The CDR3 consists of 16 residues. CDR3 loop: CASSQGGAGGEETQYF. CDR3 bases: TGCGCCAGCAGCCAAGGTGGAGCGGGGGGCGAAGAGACCCAGTACTTC.

The V call is TRBV6-1, the J call TRBJ2-5; D perhaps matches TRBD1 (7 bases). The J call could be wrong; TRBJ2-7 is a better fit for the DNA end. The length of the CDR3 is 14 residues. Germline V gene lookup returns CDR1 MNHNS and CDR2 SASEGT. The CDR3 protein is CASSPYRGLYEQYF. The CDR3 DNA reads as TGTGCCAGCAGCCCTTACAGGGGACTCTACGAGCAGTACTTC.

The gene calls are TRBV14 and TRBJ2-5, with D uncertain. Germline loops: CDR1 SGHDN, CDR2 FVKESK. This CDR3 is built from 15 residues. Trimming shortened V by 4 bases and J by 5 bases, and 17 bases separated the two germline ends. The CDR3 coding sequence is TGTGCCAGCAGCCCCCTCGACCGCCTGGGGGAGACCCAGTACTTC. It translates to CASSPLDRLGETQYF.

The chain uses TRBV30 and TRBJ1-1, with D perhaps matching TRBD1 (5 bases). CDR1 GTSNPN and CDR2 SVGIG come from the germline V gene (reference sequence). Trimming stripped 3 bases from V and 4 bases from J, with 15 bases between. This CDR3 spans 14 amino acids. The CDR3, as DNA: TGTGCCTGGAGGAAAGGGGAAGAGATCACTGAAGCTTTCTTT. Amino acids: CAWRKGEEITEAFF.

The gene calls are TRBV6-5 and TRBJ1-2; D unclear. The CDR3 extends over 13 amino acids. Germline lookup yields CDR1 MNHEY and CDR2 SVGAGI. The germline V and J ends were trimmed by 7 bases and 2 bases, with 11 bases remaining between them. The chain's CDR3 is CASNAPRNYGYTF. For the CDR3, the DNA is TGTGCCAGCAATGCCCCCAGGAACTATGGCTACACCTTC.

The genes are TRBV4-2 and TRBJ2-7; 9 positions match TRBD2. Losses at the gene ends were 4 bases for V and 2 bases for J; bases not matched to a gene: 15. CDR1 and CDR2 from the germline V gene are LGHNA and YNFKEQ. The CDR3 has 18 amino acids. The CDR3 reads CASSLLGSSGSLPYEQYF. CDR3 nucleotide sequence: TGTGCCAGCAGCCTCCTGGGGAGTAGCGGGAGTCTCCCCTACGAGCAGTACTTC.

The chain carries TRBV5-1 and TRBJ2-1, with D perhaps assigned TRBD1 or TRBD2 (6 bases each). The CDR3 loop spans 12 amino acids. Trimming shortened V by 4 bases and J by 10 bases, and 12 bases separated the two germline ends. CDR1 and CDR2 (germline): SGHRS, YFSETQ. In DNA form, the CDR3 reads TGCGCCAGCAGCCTCGGGGGCCGGGAGCAGTTCTTC. Translating it yields CASSLGGREQFF.

This rearrangement joins TRBV27 to TRBJ2-1, with 12 positions matching TRBD2. Germline V CDR1 and CDR2: MNHEY, SMNVEV (reference sequence). V trimming: 6 bases; J trimming: 3 bases; junction bases outside the gene matches: 15. This CDR3 region has 19 residues. For the CDR3, the DNA is TGTGCCAGCAGGTTAGGGGCCCTAGCGGGAGGGCCATTCTACAATGAGCAGTTCTTC. Translating it yields CASRLGALAGGPFYNEQFF.

The J gene is TRBJ1-1, the V gene TRBV6-1; 7 bases line up with TRBD1. Germline V gene data show CDR1 as MNHNS and CDR2 as SASEGT. CDR3 length: 16 residues. The V gene end was trimmed by 4 bases and the J gene end by 1 base; junction bases not matched to a gene: 9. CDR3 sequence reads: CASSGPDREANTEAFF. CDR3 sequence (DNA): TGTGCCAGCAGTGGCCCCGACAGGGAGGCGAACACTGAAGCTTTCTTT.

The chain has TRBV19 and TRBJ2-1; 7 bases agree with TRBD2. Looked up from germline, CDR1 is LNHDA and CDR2 is SQIVND (reference sequence). The CDR3 runs 16 residues. V trimming: 3 bases; J trimming: 2 bases; junction bases outside the gene matches: 7. CDR3 protein: CASSIGEGLPYNEQFF. The CDR3 DNA sequence: TGTGCCAGTAGTATTGGAGAGGGACTACCCTACAATGAGCAGTTCTTC.

The chain links TRBV5-4 to TRBJ2-2, with D hard to call. Trimming shortened V by 2 bases and J by 8 bases, and 10 bases separated the two germline ends. CDR3 length: 13 amino acids. In germline, CDR1 is SGHNT, CDR2 YYREEE (reference sequence). DNA for the CDR3: TGTGCCAGCAGCTTTATGAATGTGGGGGAGCTGTTTTTT. As protein: CASSFMNVGELFF.

The chain joins TRBV19 to TRBJ1-2; 9 nucleotides match TRBD1. Germline-derived CDR1 and CDR2 are LNHDA and SQIVND (reference sequence). This CDR3 spans 15 amino acids. Unmatched junction bases numbered 7, after V lost 8 bases and J lost 0 bases. CDR3 region: CASSGTGSTNYGYTF. For the CDR3, the DNA is TGTGCCAGTTCCGGGACAGGGTCGACTAACTATGGCTACACCTTC.

CDR3 residues: CASSYGGLAPNEQFF. For the CDR3, the DNA is TGTGCCAGCAGTTACGGGGGACTAGCGCCGAATGAGCAGTTCTTC. The rearrangement joins TRBV6-6 to TRBJ2-1; TRBD2 agrees at 10 bases. The V gene's germline CDR1 is MNHNY and CDR2 SVGAGI (reference sequence). The V and J ends lost 2 bases and 7 bases, in that order; junction bases with no gene match: 5. This CDR3 has 15 amino acids.

The J gene is TRBJ2-3, the V gene TRBV6-4; tentative D call: TRBD2 (7 bases). The CDR3 consists of 17 residues. Germline-derived CDR1 and CDR2 are MRHNA and SNTAGT. Trimming took 5 bases from V and 4 from J, leaving 22 bases between them. The CDR3 bases are TGTGCCAGCAGTCCCAGTGGGGGGGCTCAGGGCGCAGATACGCAGTATTTT. Translation gives CASSPSGGAQGADTQYF.

This rearrangement joins TRBV20-1 to TRBJ2-1; D not resolved. The CDR3 spans 10 residues. CDR1 is DFQATT, CDR2 SNEGSKA, per germline (reference sequence). Trimming removed 5 bases at V and 7 bases at J, with 6 bases between. The CDR3: CSALDNEQFF. The CDR3 DNA reads TGCAGTGCTCTAGATAATGAGCAGTTCTTC.

The chain recombines TRBV21-1 with TRBJ1-1; TRBD1, the table's D call, was not compared with the DNA. TRBV21-1 is a listed pseudogene. The CDR3 has 16 amino acids. CDR3 nucleotides: TGTGCCAGCAGTAAAAATAAGGACAGGGAGAACACTGAAGCTTTCTTT. Translated, it gives CASSKNKDRENTEAFF.

The V call is TRBV7-9, the J call TRBJ2-3, with D maybe TRBD2 (6 bases). Germline-derived CDR1 and CDR2 are SEHNR and FQNEAQ (reference sequence). The CDR3 contains 13 residues. With 2 bases removed from V and 6 bases from J, the gap between germline ends came to 9 bases. The CDR3 DNA is TGTGCCAGCAGCTTATCTAGCGTGGATACGCAGTATTTT. Residues: CASSLSSVDTQYF.

The chain employs TRBV4-3 and TRBJ1-1; possibly TRBD1 for D (5 bases). Trimming left V 1 base short and J 5 bases short, with 14 bases between. The CDR3 is made up of 15 amino acids. From germline, CDR1 is LGHNA and CDR2 YSLEER. The CDR3 nucleotides are TGCGCCAGCAGCCAAGTGTTGGGGGGAAGGACTGAAGCTTTCTTT. It codes for CASSQVLGGRTEAFF.

The chain has TRBV6-1 and TRBJ2-7, with D perhaps given as TRBD1 or TRBD2 (6 bases each). Trimming cost V 8 bases and J 2 bases, with 19 bases left between them. This CDR3 comprises 15 residues. Germline V gene sequence: CDR1 MNHNS, CDR2 SASEGT. The CDR3 DNA reads as TGTGCCAGCTATAAAAACGGGGGCCCTACCTACGAGCAGTACTTC. Its translation: CASYKNGGPTYEQYF.

The rearrangement links TRBV15 to TRBJ1-4, with D tentatively TRBD1 (5 bases). The V end was cut by 2 bases, the J end by 3 bases, with 13 bases between. Germline V CDR1 and CDR2: LNHNV, YYDKDF (reference sequence). The CDR3 covers 16 residues. Here the CDR3 reads CATSRPPGTSNEKLFF. The CDR3 region has the DNA TGTGCCACCAGCAGACCCCCTGGGACGTCTAATGAAAAACTGTTTTTT.

The sample holds a few counts of this clone. J is TRBJ2-1 and V is TRBV19; perhaps TRBD2 as D (7 bases). The CDR3 covers 14 residues. V was shortened by 4 bases and J by 6 bases, with 13 bases between the two germline ends. The germline V gene encodes CDR1 LNHDA and CDR2 SQIVND (reference sequence). CDR3: CASSRAGAPNEQFF. The CDR3 DNA reads as TGTGCCAGTAGTAGGGCGGGGGCCCCCAATGAGCAGTTCTTC. Using reference TRBV19 and TRBJ2-1 for the parts outside the CDR3, the full variable domain is DGGITQSPKYLFRKEGQNVTLSCEQNLNHDAMYWYRQDPGQGLRLIYYSQIVNDFQKGDIAEGYSVSREKKESFPLTVTSAQKNPTAFYLCASSRAGAPNEQFFGPGTRLTVL.

This clone was detected once. CDR3 in amino acids: CASSFGDNTDTQYF. CDR3 in DNA: TGTGCCAGCAGCTTTGGGGACAACACAGATACGCAGTATTTT. The chain combines TRBV7-3 with TRBJ2-3, with D possibly TRBD1 on 6 matching bases. Germline V gene sequence: CDR1 SGHTA, CDR2 FQGTGA. The V end lost 3 bases, the J end lost 2 bases, and 9 bases lay between the germline ends. This CDR3 comprises 14 residues.

V gene TRBV11-3 combines with J gene TRBJ2-3; 10 nucleotides align to TRBD1. V trimming: 2 bases; J trimming: 3 bases; junction bases outside the gene matches: 8. The CDR3 totals 17 residues. The germline CDR1 and CDR2 sequences are SGHNT and YENEEA. CDR3 sequence (DNA): TGTGCCAGCAGCTTAAACCGGGACAGGGGTGGGACAGATACGCAGTATTTT. Protein: CASSLNRDRGGTDTQYF.